The clone carrying this TCR beta chain showed up just once. Antigen unknown. The data are from a study of radiation and T cells in renal cell carcinoma. Study-wide context: Nephrectomy followed 15 Gy stereotactic body radiation by 4 weeks.

Produced via immunoSEQ multiplex PCR; TCRdb's table is partial and in-frame only. In the table there are 150,000 to 160,000 clones, about 87% of which are singletons. Time point here: blood 2 weeks post-SBRT. Sample treatment: 15 Gy SBRT to primary tumor, nephrectomy 4 weeks later. The tumor was a clear cell renal cell carcinoma. Study-wide findings and caveats: From baseline, blood top tumor clonotypes peaked at 2 weeks post-radiation.

The CDR3 has 16 residues. Germline V gene lookup returns CDR1 MNHNS and CDR2 SASEGT. V was cut by 2 bases and J by 5 bases, with 18 bases left in between. This TCR was sampled from a woman in her forties or fifties with renal cell carcinoma. The chain links TRBV6-1 to TRBJ2-5; tentatively, D is TRBD2 (6 bases). The sample in question was blood, obtained from a patient whose treatment included radiotherapy and nephrectomy. The CDR3 here is CASSERGYVVGETQYF. In DNA form, the CDR3 reads TGTGCCAGCAGTGAACGGGGGTATGTCGTAGGGGAGACCCAGTACTTC.